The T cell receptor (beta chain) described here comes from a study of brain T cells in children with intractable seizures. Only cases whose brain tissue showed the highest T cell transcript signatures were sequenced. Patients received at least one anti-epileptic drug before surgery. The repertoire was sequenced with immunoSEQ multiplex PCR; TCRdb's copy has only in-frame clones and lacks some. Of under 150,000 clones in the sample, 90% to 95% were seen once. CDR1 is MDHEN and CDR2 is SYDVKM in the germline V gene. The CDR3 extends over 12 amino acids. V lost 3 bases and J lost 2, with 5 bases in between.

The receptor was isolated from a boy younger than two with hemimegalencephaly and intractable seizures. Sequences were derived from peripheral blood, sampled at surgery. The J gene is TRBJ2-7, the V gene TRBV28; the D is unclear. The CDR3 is CASSFSTYEQYF. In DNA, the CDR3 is TGTGCCAGCAGTTTCTCGACCTACGAGCAGTACTTC. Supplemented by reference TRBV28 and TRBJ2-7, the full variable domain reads DVKVTQSSRYLVKRTGEKVFLECVQDMDHENMFWYRQDPGLGLRLIYFSYDVKMKEKGDIPEGYSVSREKKERFSLILESASTNQTSMYLCASSFSTYEQYFGPGTRLTVT.